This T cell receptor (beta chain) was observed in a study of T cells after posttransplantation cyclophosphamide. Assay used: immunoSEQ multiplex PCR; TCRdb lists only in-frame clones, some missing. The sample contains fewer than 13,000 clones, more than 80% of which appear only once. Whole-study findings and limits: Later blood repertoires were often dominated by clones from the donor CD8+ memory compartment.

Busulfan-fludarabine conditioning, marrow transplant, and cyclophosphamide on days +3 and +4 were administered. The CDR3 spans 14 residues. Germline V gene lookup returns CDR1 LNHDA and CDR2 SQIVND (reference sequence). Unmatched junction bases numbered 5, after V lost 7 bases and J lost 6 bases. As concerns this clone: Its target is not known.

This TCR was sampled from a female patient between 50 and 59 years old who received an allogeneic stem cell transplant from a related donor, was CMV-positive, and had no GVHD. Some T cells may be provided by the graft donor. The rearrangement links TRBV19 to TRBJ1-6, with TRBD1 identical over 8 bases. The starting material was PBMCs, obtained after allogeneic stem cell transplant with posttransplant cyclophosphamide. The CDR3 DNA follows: TGTGCCAGTACCTCGACAGGGGCTAATTCACCCCTCCACTTT. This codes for CASTSTGANSPLHF.